The rows below give T cell receptor beta chains drawn from one sample of a study of Ad26.COV2.S vaccination and SARS-CoV-2 variants. The assay was immunoSEQ multiplex PCR, and TCRdb's table has in-frame clones only and misses some. The repertoire consists of around 310,000 clones, with under 90% occurring once and the leading ten covering 5% to 6.5%. The sample in question was peripheral blood, obtained in a trial of Ad26.COV2.S vaccine versus placebo. The receptor source for this set is a person aged 18-60 years who received the Ad26.COV2.S COVID-19 vaccine or a placebo. Each CDR3 is given with its conserved first and last residue. D genes are given only for firm matches. Size is omitted from some rows. Given values are once, few, many or a class for expanded clones.

j_call v_call clone_size d_call cdr3_aa cdr3_nt
TRBJ2-3 TRBV27 NA TRBD1 CASSLGDRAQDTQYF TGTGCCAGCAGCTTGGGGGACAGGGCCCAAGATACGCAGTATTTT
TRBJ1-4 TRBV19 NA TRBD1 CASSIDRESYEKLFF TGTGCCAGTAGTATCGACAGGGAGTCCTATGAAAAACTGTTTTTT
TRBJ2-1 TRBV3-1/TRBV3-2 NA NA CASSQVPNEQFF TGTGCCAGCAGCCAAGTTCCAAATGAGCAGTTCTTC
TRBJ1-2 TRBV5-6 NA NA CASSLWTSGVNYGYTF TGTGCCAGCAGCTTGTGGACATCGGGTGTTAACTATGGCTACACCTTC
TRBJ2-1 TRBV19 NA NA CASRKGAPYNEQFF TGTGCCAGTAGAAAGGGAGCGCCCTACAATGAGCAGTTCTTC
TRBJ2-5 TRBV21-1 NA NA CASSTLTGWYGKETQYF TGTGCCAGCAGCACCTTGACAGGATGGTATGGAAAAGAGACCCAGTACTTC
TRBJ2-1 TRBV28 NA TRBD2 CATREGSAVNGQFF TGTGCCACCCGGGAGGGTAGCGCGGTAAATGGGCAGTTCTTC
TRBJ1-6 TRBV4-2 few NA CASSQDPWARNSPLHF TGTGCCAGCAGCCAAGATCCGTGGGCGAGAAACTCACCCCTCCACTTT
TRBJ1-3 TRBV11-3 NA NA CASSLQADARNTIYF TGTGCCAGCAGCTTACAGGCCGATGCGCGAAACACCATATATTTT
TRBJ1-4 TRBV7-9 NA TRBD1 CASSLAWTGNNEKLFF TGTGCCAGCAGCTTAGCGTGGACAGGCAATAATGAAAAACTGTTTTTT
TRBJ2-3 TRBV24-1 NA NA CATSPAGAGADTQYF TGTGCCACCAGTCCTGCAGGGGCTGGGGCAGATACGCAGTATTTT
TRBJ1-6 TRBV23-1 NA TRBD1 CASSQQGASPLHF TGCGCCAGCAGTCAACAGGGGGCCTCACCCCTCCACTTT
TRBJ1-2 TRBV29-1 NA NA CSVARGDGYTF TGCAGCGTCGCAAGAGGGGATGGCTACACCTTC
TRBJ1-5 TRBV11-3 NA NA CASSLLDGSNQPQHF TGTGCCAGCAGCTTATTGGACGGTAGCAATCAGCCCCAGCATTTT
TRBJ1-3 TRBV11-2 NA NA CASSLDRRHLSGNTIYF TGTGCCAGCAGCTTAGATCGTCGACACCTCTCTGGAAACACCATATATTTT
TRBJ1-6 TRBV5-5 NA NA CASSPSQLNSPLHF TGTGCCAGCAGCCCCAGCCAGCTAAATTCACCCCTCCACTTT
TRBJ2-1 TRBV11-3 NA TRBD2 CASSYGLAGVEQFF TGTGCCAGCAGTTATGGACTAGCGGGAGTGGAGCAGTTCTTC
TRBJ1-2 TRBV7-2 once NA CASSLAVSGFESYGYTF TGTGCCAGCAGCTTAGCGGTCTCAGGGTTTGAAAGCTATGGCTACACCTTC
TRBJ1-1 TRBV9 NA NA CASSVWVTPTNTEAFF TGTGCCAGCAGCGTATGGGTGACACCCACGAACACTGAAGCTTTCTTT
TRBJ2-1 TRBV18 NA NA CASSRSPTSWVSNEQFF TGTGCCAGCTCACGCTCTCCGACTAGTTGGGTCTCCAATGAGCAGTTCTTC
TRBJ1-1 TRBV3-1/TRBV3-2 NA NA CASRKGGEAFF TGTGCCAGCAGAAAGGGGGGTGAAGCTTTCTTT
TRBJ2-1 TRBV5-1 few NA CASSSRAPGYNEQFF TGCGCCAGCAGCTCGAGGGCCCCAGGCTACAATGAGCAGTTCTTC
TRBJ2-7 TRBV19 few NA CASSIDWRSYEQYF TGTGCCAGTAGTATAGATTGGAGATCCTACGAGCAGTACTTC
TRBJ1-5 TRBV27 NA TRBD1 CASSSNRGQGRQPQHF TGTGCCAGCAGTTCCAATCGGGGACAGGGACGACAGCCCCAGCATTTT
TRBJ2-5 TRBV10-3 NA TRBD2 CAISKGLAGEETQYF TGTGCCATCTCGAAGGGACTAGCGGGGGAAGAGACCCAGTACTTC
TRBJ1-6 TRBV7-8 NA TRBD1 CASRATGLNSYNSPLHF TGTGCCAGCAGAGCGACAGGGCTCAACTCCTATAATTCACCCCTCCACTTT
TRBJ1-4 TRBV29-1 NA NA CSVGVYNEKLFF TGCAGCGTTGGTGTCTATAATGAAAAACTGTTTTTT
TRBJ1-1 TRBV7-9 NA TRBD1 CASSRTGGWNTEAFF TGTGCCAGCAGCCGGACAGGGGGCTGGAACACTGAAGCTTTCTTT
TRBJ2-3 TRBV19 NA TRBD2 CASKIAGGLNTQYF TGTGCCAGTAAGATAGCGGGGGGGCTGAATACGCAGTATTTT
TRBJ2-7 TRBV7-9 NA NA CASSLDGLNYEQYF TGTGCCAGCAGCTTAGATGGACTAAACTACGAGCAGTACTTC
TRBJ1-4 TRBV5-4 NA NA CASSGTGTTNEKLFF TGTGCCAGCAGCGGTACAGGAACGACTAATGAAAAACTGTTTTTT
TRBJ2-1 TRBV9 few NA CASSVDAAPSYNEQFF TGTGCCAGCAGCGTAGATGCGGCCCCATCCTACAATGAGCAGTTCTTC
TRBJ2-1 TRBV6-5 once NA CASSPLLDRSEQFF TGTGCCAGCAGTCCTCTACTCGACAGGTCCGAGCAGTTCTTC
TRBJ2-1 TRBV9 NA NA CASSAPHLYNEQFF TGTGCCAGCAGCGCCCCCCACCTTTACAATGAGCAGTTCTTC
TRBJ1-1 TRBV18 NA NA CASSQSGGMDTEAFF TGTGCCAGCTCCCAGAGCGGGGGCATGGACACTGAAGCTTTCTTT
TRBJ1-2 TRBV30 NA NA CARWGCGGYTF TGTGCCCGATGGGGGTGCGGGGGCTACACCTTC
TRBJ2-7 TRBV5-6 NA NA CASSGVGGPYEQYF TGTGCCAGCAGCGGGGTGGGGGGACCATACGAGCAGTACTTC
TRBJ1-1 TRBV2 NA NA CARRKTFMAEAFF TGTGCCAGGAGGAAGACATTCATGGCTGAAGCTTTCTTT
TRBJ1-4 TRBV5-1 NA TRBD1 CASSQGGKVREKLFF TGCGCCAGCAGCCAGGGGGGGAAAGTTAGAGAAAAACTGTTTTTT
TRBJ2-1 TRBV24-1 NA NA CATSDTGTHYNEQFF TGTGCCACCAGTGACACCGGGACCCACTACAATGAGCAGTTCTTC
TRBJ2-2 TRBV6-6 once NA CASNYPGELFF TGTGCCAGCAATTATCCCGGGGAGCTGTTTTTT
TRBJ1-5 TRBV10-3 NA NA CATSTVGVGQPQHF TGTGCCACCTCGACCGTCGGGGTAGGTCAGCCCCAGCATTTT
TRBJ1-6 TRBV4-1 NA NA CASSQDVGSRYNSPLHF TGCGCCAGCAGCCAAGATGTAGGAAGCCGCTATAATTCACCCCTCCACTTT
TRBJ2-5 TRBV7-9 NA TRBD2 CASSSLRTSGRVETQYF TGTGCCAGCAGCTCCCTCCGGACTAGCGGGAGAGTGGAGACCCAGTACTTC
TRBJ2-1 TRBV28 NA NA CATRRAPDANEQFF TGTGCCACCCGCCGGGCCCCCGATGCGAATGAGCAGTTCTTC
TRBJ2-2 TRBV3-1/TRBV3-2 NA TRBD2 CASRQGSGGDTGELFF TGTGCCAGCAGACAGGGGAGCGGGGGGGACACCGGGGAGCTGTTTTTT
TRBJ1-1 TRBV28 few NA CASSTPSRGILNTEAFF TGTGCCAGCAGCACCCCGAGTCGGGGAATATTGAACACTGAAGCTTTCTTT
TRBJ1-5 TRBV19 once NA CASSSAGPQHF TGTGCCAGTAGTAGCGCTGGGCCCCAGCATTTT
TRBJ1-5 TRBV4-1 NA NA CASSQDSERGQPQHF TGCGCCAGCAGCCAGGACAGCGAGAGAGGTCAGCCCCAGCATTTT
TRBJ1-1 TRBV6-5 NA NA CASSYAEEGEAFF TGTGCCAGCAGTTACGCCGAGGAGGGTGAAGCTTTCTTT
TRBJ2-1 TRBV7-9 NA NA CASSLGNEQFF TGTGCCAGCAGCTTAGGCAATGAGCAGTTCTTC
TRBJ2-3 TRBV9 NA NA CASSVVGPSLSTDTQYF TGTGCCAGCAGCGTAGTTGGTCCTAGCCTTAGCACAGATACGCAGTATTTT
TRBJ2-5 TRBV6-1 NA NA CASSEGWLARKQETQYF TGTGCCAGCAGTGAAGGTTGGCTAGCTCGGAAACAAGAGACCCAGTACTTC
TRBJ1-5 TRBV28 NA TRBD1 CASSYEDRQAQHF TGTGCCAGCAGTTATGAGGACAGGCAAGCCCAGCATTTT
TRBJ2-4 TRBV27 NA NA CASTLGNIQYF TGTGCCAGCACACTGGGGAACATTCAGTACTTC